This entry features one T cell receptor (beta chain) sequence. The antigen is unknown. These data originate in a study of healthy donors' naive CD4 and CD8 T cells. Study-wide background: TCR alpha primers covered all functional IMGT alpha gene variants.

A linear amplification protocol produced the TCR libraries from roughly 550 ng of total RNA. Per the original methods: From about five healthy donors, just under 80,000 rearranged TCR alpha transcripts were sequenced. MiXCR was run by TCRdb on the reads, yielding one entry per CDR3 protein. The V and J calls were determined by TCRdb, not by the authors. Of approximately 180,000 distinct CDR3 sequences in the sample, around 74% were seen once. Trimming removed 3 bases from V and 1 base from J, with 6 bases in between. CDR1 LNHDA and CDR2 SQIVND come from the germline V gene (reference sequence). CDR3 length equals 13 residues. Notes on the study in general: Most V and J genes were reportedly biased between naive CD4+ and CD8+ cells.

The chain has TRBV19 and TRBJ1-1; D gene uncertain. The receptor was derived from a pool of human donors in good health; the sample pools cells from several healthy donors. Material for sequencing was naive CD4+ and CD8+ T cells sorted from blood, pooled from several donors. CDR3 residues: CASSMASNTEAFF. CDR3 bases: TGTGCCAGTAGTATGGCATCGAACACTGAAGCTTTCTTT.